This TCR beta chain is from a study of OX40 agonist ivuxolimab in advanced cancers. About the research overall: Three patients showed partial responses: one hepatocellular carcinoma and two cutaneous melanoma cases. Study-wide results and limits: In general, CD8+ T cells held more expanded clones than CD4+ did, on average.

The CDR3 runs to 16 residues. CDR1 is SGHTA and CDR2 is FQGNSA in the germline V gene. Between the trimmed V and J ends, which lost 5 bases and 1 base, there was a span of 17 bases. With respect to this clone: What it binds is unknown.

Sequencing was performed with immunoSEQ multiplex PCR; in TCRdb, only in-frame clones are kept and a portion is missing. The data contain about 36,000 clones, less than 80% of them singletons. The starting material was CD4+ or CD8+ T cells sorted from blood, obtained in a trial of the OX40 agonist ivuxolimab. This rearrangement joins TRBV7-2 to TRBJ1-2; D is perhaps TRBD1 (5 bases). The sequence was obtained from an adult with an advanced solid tumor such as melanoma, head and neck, liver or kidney cancer. The CDR3 sequence: CASSGGKGGGNYGYTF. CDR3 nucleotides: TGTGCCAGCAGCGGGGGTAAAGGAGGCGGTAACTATGGCTACACCTTC. The whole variable domain, filled in from reference TRBV7-2 and TRBJ1-2, reads GAGVSQSPSNKVTEKGKDVELRCDPISGHTALYWYRQSLGQGLEFLIYFQGNSAPDKSGLPSDRFSAERTGGSVSTLTIQRTQQEDSAVYLCASSGGKGGGNYGYTFGSGTRLTVV.